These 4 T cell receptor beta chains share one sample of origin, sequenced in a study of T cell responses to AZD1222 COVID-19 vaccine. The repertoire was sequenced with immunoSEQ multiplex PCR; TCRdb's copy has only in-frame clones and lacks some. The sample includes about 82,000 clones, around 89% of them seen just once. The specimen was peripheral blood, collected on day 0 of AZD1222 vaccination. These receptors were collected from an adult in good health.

The CDR3 sequence is CASSIALREGYGYTF. CDR3 coding DNA: TGTGCCAGTAGTATAGCCCTGAGAGAAGGCTATGGCTACACCTTC. The chain has TRBV19 and TRBJ1-2; no definite D call. Trimming cost V 1 base and J 4 bases, with 13 bases left between them. The CDR3 consists of 15 residues. Germline V gene sequence: CDR1 LNHDA, CDR2 SQIVND (reference sequence).

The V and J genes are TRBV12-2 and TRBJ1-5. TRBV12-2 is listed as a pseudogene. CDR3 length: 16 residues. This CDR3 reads CASRSAPTSMNQPQHF. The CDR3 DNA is TGTGCAAGTCGCTCAGCCCCTACATCAATGAATCAGCCCCAGCATTTT.

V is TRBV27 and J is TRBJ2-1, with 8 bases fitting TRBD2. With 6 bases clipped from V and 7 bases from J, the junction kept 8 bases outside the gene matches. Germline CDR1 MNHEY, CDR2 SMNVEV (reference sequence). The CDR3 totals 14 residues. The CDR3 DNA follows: TGTGCCAGCAGACCCGGGGGGGCGCAAAATGAGCAGTTCTTC. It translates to CASRPGGAQNEQFF.

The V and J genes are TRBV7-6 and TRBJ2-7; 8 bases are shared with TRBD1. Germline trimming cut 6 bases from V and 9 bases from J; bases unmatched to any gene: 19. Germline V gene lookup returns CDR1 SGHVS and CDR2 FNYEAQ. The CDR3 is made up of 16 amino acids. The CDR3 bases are TGTGCCAGCAGTCCTAAACCGACAGGGGAGAGTGGTGTGCAGTACTTC. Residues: CASSPKPTGESGVQYF.